One sample yielded the 29 T cell receptor beta chains listed below, sequenced in a study of lymphopenia after photon versus proton radiotherapy. The repertoire was sequenced with immunoSEQ multiplex PCR; TCRdb's copy has only in-frame clones and lacks some. The table lists 70,000 or so clones, about 90% of them singletons. The material was peripheral blood, obtained from a patient treated with photon-based radiotherapy. The receptors come from a woman aged 40 to 50 with cholangiocarcinoma.

J is TRBJ1-1 and V is TRBV6-5; tentative D call: TRBD1 (6 bases). The V end was cut by 2 bases, the J end by 3 bases, with 7 bases between. CDR1 and CDR2 (germline): MNHEY, SVGAGI. The CDR3 consists of 13 residues. CDR3: CASSYGGHTEAFF. CDR3 bases: TGTGCCAGCAGTTACGGGGGGCACACTGAAGCTTTCTTT.

The chain is built from TRBV27 and TRBJ2-7, with D perhaps matching TRBD1 (5 bases). The CDR3 is made up of 12 amino acids. CDR1 and CDR2 from the germline V gene are MNHEY and SMNVEV (reference sequence). The V and J ends lost 5 bases and 6 bases respectively, with 11 bases between them. CDR3 loop: CASSGHRGEQYF. The DNA for the CDR3 is TGTGCCAGCAGTGGACACCGAGGCGAGCAGTACTTC.

This chain joins TRBV4-1 and TRBJ2-1, with D maybe TRBD2 (5 bases). From germline, CDR1 is MGHRA and CDR2 YSYEKL. With 3 bases removed from V and 1 base from J, the gap between germline ends came to 13 bases. There are 16 residues in the CDR3. CDR3 in amino acids: CASSHQDLISYNEQFF. Written as DNA, the CDR3 is TGCGCCAGCAGCCATCAGGACTTGATTTCCTACAATGAGCAGTTCTTC.

The chain joins TRBV29-1 to TRBJ2-7; D ambiguous. CDR1 is SQVTM, CDR2 ANQGSEA, per germline. Deletions cut 6 bases from V and 2 bases from J, with 14 bases between. The CDR3 is made up of 13 amino acids. The CDR3 spells CSVVSGSPYEQYF. The DNA of the CDR3 is TGCAGCGTAGTCTCGGGTAGCCCCTACGAGCAGTACTTC.

The CDR3 region has the DNA TGTGCCAGCAGTGGAGGGACGCTGTCCTCCAAAAACATTCAGTACTTC. It yields the protein CASSGGTLSSKNIQYF. The chain employs TRBV6-1 and TRBJ2-4, with D possibly called TRBD1 or TRBD2 (5 bases each). This CDR3 has 16 amino acids. V was pared by 4 bases and J by 2 bases, with 15 bases between. Germline V lookup: CDR1 MNHNS, CDR2 SASEGT.

This chain joins TRBV28 and TRBJ1-6, with D unresolved. Trimming shortened V by 10 bases and J by 12 bases, and 19 bases separated the two germline ends. There are 13 residues in the CDR3. Germline assignment: CDR1 MDHEN and CDR2 SYDVKM. The CDR3 DNA follows: TGTGCCACCACCGGGTTCCGAGGAGAACCCCTCCACTTT. It specifies CATTGFRGEPLHF.

This sequence joins TRBV27 and TRBJ2-5; 9 bases align to TRBD1. Unmatched junction bases numbered 7, after V lost 5 bases and J lost 3 bases. Germline CDR1 MNHEY, CDR2 SMNVEV (reference sequence). The CDR3 loop spans 15 amino acids. The CDR3 loop is CASSPLTGGEETQYF. CDR3 sequence (DNA): TGTGCCAGCAGTCCGCTAACAGGGGGCGAAGAGACCCAGTACTTC.

V usage is TRBV9 and J usage is TRBJ2-1; D gene ambiguous. V shed 2 bases and J shed 0 bases, with 9 bases lying between them. From germline, CDR1 is SGDLS and CDR2 YYNGEE. The CDR3 is 15 residues long. CDR3 sequence reads: CASSVSPSSYNEQFF. The CDR3 nucleotides are TGTGCCAGCAGCGTCTCTCCTAGCTCCTACAATGAGCAGTTCTTC.

The chain recombines TRBV20-1 with TRBJ2-5, with D maybe TRBD1 (6 bases). CDR1 DFQATT and CDR2 SNEGSKA come from the germline V gene (reference sequence). The CDR3 consists of 11 residues. Trimming took off 5 bases at V and 5 bases at J, with 9 bases between the two ends. In DNA, the CDR3 is TGCAGTGCTCACAGGGAGGAGACCCAGTACTTC. Its translation: CSAHREETQYF.

The genes are TRBV27 and TRBJ1-6; perhaps TRBD1 as D (6 bases). Germline V gives CDR1 MNHEY, CDR2 SMNVEV (reference sequence). The CDR3 runs 16 residues. The V end was cut by 5 bases, the J end by 1 base, with 12 bases between. The CDR3 DNA reads TGTGCCAGCAGTCCCAACAGGGTTTCCTATAATTCACCCCTCCACTTT. Translation gives CASSPNRVSYNSPLHF.

V is TRBV19 and J is TRBJ1-4, with D perhaps TRBD1 (6 bases). This CDR3 contains 14 residues. Germline CDR1 is LNHDA and CDR2 is SQIVND (reference sequence). Trimming stripped 7 bases from V and 5 bases from J, with 14 bases between. CDR3 sequence reads: CASNEGQKNEKLFF. CDR3 DNA sequence: TGTGCCAGTAACGAAGGACAGAAAAATGAAAAACTGTTTTTT.

The chain links TRBV6-1 to TRBJ1-3; a weak D match, TRBD1 (6 bases). CDR3 length: 14 amino acids. V dropped 6 bases and J dropped 7 bases, with 16 bases sitting between them. Germline lookup yields CDR1 MNHNS and CDR2 SASEGT. CDR3 protein: CASRVQGLSNTIYF. The CDR3, as DNA: TGTGCCAGCAGGGTACAGGGATTGAGTAACACCATATATTTT.

V and J are TRBV9 and TRBJ1-1; tentative D call: TRBD1 (5 bases). There are 13 residues in the CDR3. Trimming removed 3 bases at V and 1 base at J, with 7 bases between. Looked up from germline, CDR1 is SGDLS and CDR2 is YYNGEE. The CDR3 nucleotides are TGTGCCAGCAGCGGAGGGGAGAACACTGAAGCTTTCTTT. It yields the protein CASSGGENTEAFF.

This clone was seen only a few times. CDR3 DNA: TGTGCCACCCCCCTGGCCGGGACGGAGAACACCGGGGAGCTGTTTTTT. It translates to CATPLAGTENTGELFF. V gene TRBV7-8 combines with J gene TRBJ2-2; possibly TRBD1 or TRBD2 for D (5 bases each). The CDR3 is made up of 16 amino acids. Trimming took 10 bases from V and 1 from J, leaving 19 bases between them. From germline, CDR1 is SGHVS and CDR2 FQNEAQ.

The genes are TRBV5-6 and TRBJ2-3; TRBD1 matches 8 bases. This CDR3 contains 16 residues. J gave up 3 bases and V 4 bases, and 10 bases lay outside the gene matches. Looked up from germline, CDR1 is SGHDT and CDR2 is YYEEEE. The CDR3 DNA reads as TGTGCCAGCAGCCCATCCGGCAGGGGGCGGACAGATACGCAGTATTTT. Its protein is CASSPSGRGRTDTQYF.

V is TRBV5-4 and J is TRBJ2-3; 9 bases match TRBD2. Trimming at V came to 6 bases and at J to 1 base, leaving 18 bases not matched to a gene. The CDR3 sequence is 19 residues long. CDR1 and CDR2 from the germline V gene are SGHNT and YYREEE (reference sequence). The DNA of the CDR3 is TGTGCCAGCACAGAGGCGGGAGGGCCCGTTCCTTTCGGCACAGATACGCAGTATTTT. Residues: CASTEAGGPVPFGTDTQYF.

This clone was counted once. The rearrangement joins TRBV28 to TRBJ1-5; 12 bases are a match to TRBD1. The CDR3 is 15 amino acids. V dropped 4 bases and J dropped 11; count of bases not matched to a gene: 9. The germline V gene encodes CDR1 MDHEN and CDR2 SYDVKM. The CDR3 coding sequence is TGTGCCAGCAGTTCCGGGACAGGGGGCGGGTTGTCCCAGCATTTT. This gives the protein CASSSGTGGGLSQHF.

As to this clone: Other DNA sequences from this sample encode an identical CDR3 as well. J is TRBJ1-1 and V is TRBV4-1, with TRBD1 as a possible D gene (5 bases). The germline V and J ends were trimmed by 1 base and 10 bases, with 16 bases remaining between them. The CDR3 runs 14 residues. Germline loops: CDR1 MGHRA, CDR2 YSYEKL. DNA of the CDR3: TGCGCCAGCAGCCAAGGAGTCCGGGGACTCGTAGCTTTCTTT. Its protein product is CASSQGVRGLVAFF.

The gene calls are TRBV30 and TRBJ2-7; D gene ambiguous. The CDR3 length is 12 residues. The germline V and J ends were trimmed by 0 bases and 3 bases, with 6 bases remaining between them. Germline values: CDR1 GTSNPN, CDR2 SVGIG (reference sequence). The CDR3 DNA follows: TGTGCCTGGAGTGTACTAAGCTACGAGCAGTACTTC. This translates into CAWSVLSYEQYF. The variable domain in full, with the rest retrieved from reference TRBV30 and TRBJ2-7, is SQTIHQWPATLVQPVGSPLSLECTVEGTSNPNLYWYRQAAGRGLQLLFYSVGIGQISSEVPQNLSASRPQDRQFILSSKKLLLSDSGFYLCAWSVLSYEQYFGPGTRLTVT.

J is TRBJ1-6 and V is TRBV7-3, with a possible D match to TRBD1 (5 bases). The germline V and J ends were trimmed by 3 bases and 5 bases, with 8 bases remaining between them. Germline V CDR1 and CDR2: SGHTA, FQGTGA. This CDR3 region has 14 residues. The CDR3: CASSLGVNNSPLHF. In nucleotides, the CDR3 is TGTGCCAGCAGCTTGGGGGTTAATAATTCACCCCTCCACTTT.

The V call is TRBV7-3, the J call TRBJ2-5; no clear D. V lost 2 bases, J lost 1 base, and 5 bases lay in between. CDR3 length equals 13 residues. Germline CDR1 reads SGHTA; CDR2 reads FQGTGA. The CDR3 coding sequence is TGTGCCAGCAGCTTACAGGCCCAAGAGACCCAGTACTTC. Its protein is CASSLQAQETQYF.

The chain recombines TRBV5-6 with TRBJ2-5, with D hard to call. The CDR3 spans 16 residues. Germline CDR1 SGHDT, CDR2 YYEEEE. Trimming removed 0 bases at V and 4 bases at J, with 16 bases between. CDR3 protein: CASSLGGTRVAETQYF. CDR3 DNA sequence: TGTGCCAGCAGCTTGGGGGGAACCCGGGTAGCAGAGACCCAGTACTTC.

The V and J genes are TRBV5-1 and TRBJ1-2; weak D call: TRBD1 (5 bases). V was clipped by 4 bases and J by 2 bases, with 15 bases between them. Germline values: CDR1 SGHRS, CDR2 YFSETQ. CDR3 length: 15 residues. The CDR3 region is CASSHGPGENYGYTF. The CDR3 bases are TGCGCCAGCAGCCATGGGCCGGGGGAGAACTATGGCTACACCTTC.

The chain is built from TRBV6-1 and TRBJ2-1; 7 bases are a match to TRBD1. The CDR3 consists of 15 residues. J gave up 3 bases and V 4 bases, and 6 bases lay outside the gene matches. Germline values: CDR1 MNHNS, CDR2 SASEGT. The CDR3 DNA follows: TGTGCCAGCAGTGGGGAGACAGGGCTCTACAATGAGCAGTTCTTC. Residues: CASSGETGLYNEQFF.

This CDR3 reads CASSWDRVSNEQFF. CDR3 nucleotide sequence: TGTGCCAGCAGCTGGGACAGGGTGTCTAATGAGCAGTTCTTC. The V gene is TRBV5-4, the J gene TRBJ2-1, with 9 nucleotides matching TRBD1. The germline V gene encodes CDR1 SGHNT and CDR2 YYREEE (reference sequence). Germline trimming cut 3 bases from V and 7 bases from J; bases unmatched to any gene: 5. The CDR3 covers 14 residues.

V gene TRBV13 combines with J gene TRBJ1-2; a weak D match, TRBD1 (5 bases). Germline-derived CDR1 and CDR2 are PRHDT and FYEKMQ (reference sequence). The V end lost 5 bases, the J end lost 4 bases, and 17 bases lay between the germline ends. The CDR3 covers 15 residues. CDR3: CASSTSDSSRYGYTF. Here the CDR3 DNA reads TGTGCCAGCAGCACTTCCGACAGCTCACGCTATGGCTACACCTTC.

J is TRBJ1-3 and V is TRBV2, with 8 nucleotides matching TRBD1. With V trimmed by 11 bases and J by 2 bases, 8 bases remained unmatched. The CDR3 totals 14 residues. Germline V gives CDR1 SNHLY, CDR2 FYNNEI. The CDR3 reads CAVQGAKTGNTIYF. The CDR3 DNA is TGTGCCGTTCAGGGGGCAAAAACTGGAAACACCATATATTTT.

This chain connects TRBV11-1 to TRBJ2-7, with TRBD1 matching 10 bases. The CDR3 contains 14 residues. Germline V CDR1 and CDR2: SGHAT, FQDESV (reference sequence). After removal of 2 bases from V and 6 bases from J, the junction contained 4 bases not matched to a gene. The CDR3 DNA reads TGTGCCAGCAGCTTAAGACAGGGGGCGACCGAGCAGTACTTC. Protein: CASSLRQGATEQYF. The full variable domain, completed using reference TRBV11-1 and TRBJ2-7, is EAEVAQSPRYKITEKSQAVAFWCDPISGHATLYWYRQILGQGPELLVQFQDESVVDDSQLPKDRFSAERLKGVDSTLKIQPAELGDSAMYLCASSLRQGATEQYFGPGTRLTVT.

The sample holds a few counts of this clone. The V and J genes are TRBV2 and TRBJ1-5, with D hard to call. Germline assignment: CDR1 SNHLY and CDR2 FYNNEI. This CDR3 spans 14 amino acids. The V gene lost 7 bases and the J gene lost 2 bases, with 12 bases spanning the gap. This CDR3 is CASNEDGGNQPQHF. The DNA of the CDR3 is TGTGCCAGCAATGAGGACGGAGGCAATCAGCCCCAGCATTTT.